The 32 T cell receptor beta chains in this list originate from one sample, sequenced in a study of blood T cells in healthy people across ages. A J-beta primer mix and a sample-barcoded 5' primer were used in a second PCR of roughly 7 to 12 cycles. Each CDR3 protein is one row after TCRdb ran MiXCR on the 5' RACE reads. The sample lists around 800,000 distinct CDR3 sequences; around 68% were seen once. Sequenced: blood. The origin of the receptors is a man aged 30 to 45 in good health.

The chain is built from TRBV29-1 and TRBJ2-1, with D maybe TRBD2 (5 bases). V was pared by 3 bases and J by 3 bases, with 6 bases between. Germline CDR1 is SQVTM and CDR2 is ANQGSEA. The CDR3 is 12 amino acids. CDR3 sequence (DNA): TGCAGCGTTGACCGGGACTACAATGAGCAGTTCTTC. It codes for CSVDRDYNEQFF.

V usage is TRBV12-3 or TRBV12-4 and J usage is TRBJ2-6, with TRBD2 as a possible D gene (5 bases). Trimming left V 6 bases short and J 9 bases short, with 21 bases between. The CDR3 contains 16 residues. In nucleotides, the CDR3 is TGTGCCAGCAGCCCTAGCCCGGGGAGAGGAGACAACGTCCTGACTTTC. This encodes CASSPSPGRGDNVLTF.

CDR3 in DNA: TGTGCCAGCAGCGTAGCGGCGGGGGTACCCTACGAGCAGTACTTC. It is translated as CASSVAAGVPYEQYF. This sequence joins TRBV9 and TRBJ2-7, with 7 bases matching TRBD2. V lost 0 bases to trimming and J lost 2 bases; unmatched junction nucleotides: 5. This CDR3 is 15 amino acids long. Germline CDR1 reads SGDLS; CDR2 reads YYNGEE.

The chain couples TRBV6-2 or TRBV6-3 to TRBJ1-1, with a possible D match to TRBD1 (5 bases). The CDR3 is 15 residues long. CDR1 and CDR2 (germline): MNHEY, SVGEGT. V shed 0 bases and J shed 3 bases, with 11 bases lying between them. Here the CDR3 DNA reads TGTGCCAGCAGTTACTCACAGGCTTTCGACACTGAAGCTTTCTTT. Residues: CASSYSQAFDTEAFF.

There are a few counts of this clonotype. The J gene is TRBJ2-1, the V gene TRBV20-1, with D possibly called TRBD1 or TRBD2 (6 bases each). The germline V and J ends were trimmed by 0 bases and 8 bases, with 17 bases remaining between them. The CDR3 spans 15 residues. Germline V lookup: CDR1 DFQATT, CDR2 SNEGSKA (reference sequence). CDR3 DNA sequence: TGCAGTGCTAGAGATCTCGGGGGCGCGGCGTATGAGCAGTTCTTC. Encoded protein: CSARDLGGAAYEQFF.

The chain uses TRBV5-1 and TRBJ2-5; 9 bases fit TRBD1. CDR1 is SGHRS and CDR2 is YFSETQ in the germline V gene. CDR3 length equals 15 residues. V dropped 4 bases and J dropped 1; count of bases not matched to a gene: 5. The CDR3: CASSHGTGPQETQYF. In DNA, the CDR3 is TGCGCCAGCAGCCACGGGACAGGGCCCCAAGAGACCCAGTACTTC.

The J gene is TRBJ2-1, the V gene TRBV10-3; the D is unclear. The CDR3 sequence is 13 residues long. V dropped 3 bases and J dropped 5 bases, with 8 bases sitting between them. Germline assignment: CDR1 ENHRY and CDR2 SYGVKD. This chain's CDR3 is CAISELVHNEQFF. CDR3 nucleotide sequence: TGTGCCATCAGTGAATTAGTACACAATGAGCAGTTCTTC.

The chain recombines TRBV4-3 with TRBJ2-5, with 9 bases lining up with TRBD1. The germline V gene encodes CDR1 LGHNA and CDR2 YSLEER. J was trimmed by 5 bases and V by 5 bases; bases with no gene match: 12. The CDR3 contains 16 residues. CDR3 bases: TGCGCCAGCAGCACTATGTTGGGGACAGGGTACGAGACCCAGTACTTC. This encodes CASSTMLGTGYETQYF.

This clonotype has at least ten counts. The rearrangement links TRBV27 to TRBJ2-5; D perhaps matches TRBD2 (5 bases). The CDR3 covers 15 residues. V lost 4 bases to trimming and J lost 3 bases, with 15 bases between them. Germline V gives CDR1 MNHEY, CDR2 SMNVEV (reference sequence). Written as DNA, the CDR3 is TGTGCCAGCAGTTCACTCACGAGGGCCAAAGAGACCCAGTACTTC. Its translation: CASSSLTRAKETQYF.

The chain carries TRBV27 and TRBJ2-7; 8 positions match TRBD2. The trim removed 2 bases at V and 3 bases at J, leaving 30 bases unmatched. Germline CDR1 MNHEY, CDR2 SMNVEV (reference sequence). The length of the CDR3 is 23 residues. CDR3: CASSLRGFGGQSSGRPPSYEQYF. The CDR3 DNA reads TGTGCCAGCAGTTTAAGGGGCTTCGGGGGTCAGTCTAGCGGGCGGCCTCCGAGCTACGAGCAGTACTTC.

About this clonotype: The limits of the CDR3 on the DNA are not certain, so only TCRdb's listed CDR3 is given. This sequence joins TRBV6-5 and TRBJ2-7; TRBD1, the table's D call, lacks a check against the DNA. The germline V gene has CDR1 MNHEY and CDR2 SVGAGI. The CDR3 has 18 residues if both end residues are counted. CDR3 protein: CASSHYEQYFGPGETQYF.

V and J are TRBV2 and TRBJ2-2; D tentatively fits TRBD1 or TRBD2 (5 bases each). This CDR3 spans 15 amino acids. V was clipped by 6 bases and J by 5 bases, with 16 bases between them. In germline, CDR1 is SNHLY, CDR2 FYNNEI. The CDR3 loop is CASSVRDGKTGELFF. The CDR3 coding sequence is TGTGCCAGCAGCGTCCGGGACGGGAAGACCGGGGAGCTGTTTTTT.

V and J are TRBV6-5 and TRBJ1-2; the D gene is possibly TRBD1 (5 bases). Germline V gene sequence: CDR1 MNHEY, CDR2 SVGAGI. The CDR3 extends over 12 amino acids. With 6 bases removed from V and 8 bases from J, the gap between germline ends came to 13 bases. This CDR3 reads CASRTVELGYTF. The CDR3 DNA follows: TGTGCCAGCAGGACAGTAGAACTGGGCTACACCTTC.

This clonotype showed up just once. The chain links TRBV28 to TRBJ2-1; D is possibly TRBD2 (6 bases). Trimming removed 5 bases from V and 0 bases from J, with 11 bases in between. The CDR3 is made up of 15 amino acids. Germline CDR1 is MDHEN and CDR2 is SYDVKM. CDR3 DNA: TGTGCCAGCAGTGGGGACTTAAGCTCCTACAATGAGCAGTTCTTC. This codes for CASSGDLSSYNEQFF.

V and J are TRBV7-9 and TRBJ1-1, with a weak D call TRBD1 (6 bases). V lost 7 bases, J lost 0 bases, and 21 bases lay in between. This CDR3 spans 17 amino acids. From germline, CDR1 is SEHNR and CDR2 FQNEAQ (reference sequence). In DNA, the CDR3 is TGTGCCAGCACGCCGGATGGGGGCGCGAACCTGAACACTGAAGCTTTCTTT. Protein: CASTPDGGANLNTEAFF.

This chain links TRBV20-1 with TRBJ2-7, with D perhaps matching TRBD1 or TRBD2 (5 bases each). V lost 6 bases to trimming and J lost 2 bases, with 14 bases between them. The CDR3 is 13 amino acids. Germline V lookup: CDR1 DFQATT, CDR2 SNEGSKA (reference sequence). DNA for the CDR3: TGCAGTGCAACCGGGACGGAGGCCTACGAGCAGTACTTC. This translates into CSATGTEAYEQYF.

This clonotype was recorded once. CDR3 protein: CSVEGQGYNEQFF. The CDR3 region has the DNA TGCAGCGTTGAAGGTCAGGGCTACAATGAGCAGTTCTTC. The chain uses TRBV29-1 and TRBJ2-1, with a tentative D call TRBD1 (5 bases). CDR1 is SQVTM and CDR2 is ANQGSEA in the germline V gene. This CDR3 is 13 amino acids long. V was clipped by 1 base and J by 3 bases, with 7 bases between them.

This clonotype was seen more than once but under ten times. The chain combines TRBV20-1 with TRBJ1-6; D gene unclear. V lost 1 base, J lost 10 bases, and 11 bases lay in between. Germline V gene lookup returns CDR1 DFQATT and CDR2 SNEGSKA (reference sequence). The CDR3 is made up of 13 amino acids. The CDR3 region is CSARGEASSPLHF. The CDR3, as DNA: TGCAGTGCTAGAGGGGAGGCCTCCTCACCCCTCCACTTT.

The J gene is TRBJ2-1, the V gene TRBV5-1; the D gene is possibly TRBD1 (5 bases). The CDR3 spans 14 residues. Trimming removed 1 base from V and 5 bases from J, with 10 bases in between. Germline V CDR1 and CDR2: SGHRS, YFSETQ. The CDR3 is CASSLNTGNNEQFF. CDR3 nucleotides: TGCGCCAGCAGCTTGAATACAGGTAACAATGAGCAGTTCTTC.

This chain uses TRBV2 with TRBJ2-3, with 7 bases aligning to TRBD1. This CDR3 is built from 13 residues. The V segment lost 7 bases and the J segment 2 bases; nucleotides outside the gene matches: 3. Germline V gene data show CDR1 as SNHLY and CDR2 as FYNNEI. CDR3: CASKTGYTDTQYF. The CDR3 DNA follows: TGTGCCAGCAAGACAGGGTACACAGATACGCAGTATTTT.

The CDR3 DNA follows: TGTGCCAGCAGTGCCGGACTCCCGTACGAGCAGTACTTC. This codes for CASSAGLPYEQYF. The chain is built from TRBV6-2 or TRBV6-3 and TRBJ2-5; D is perhaps TRBD2 (5 bases). Judging by the DNA end, TRBJ2-7 fits better; the J call may be wrong. CDR3 length: 13 residues. Germline-derived CDR1 and CDR2 are MNHEY and SVGEGT.

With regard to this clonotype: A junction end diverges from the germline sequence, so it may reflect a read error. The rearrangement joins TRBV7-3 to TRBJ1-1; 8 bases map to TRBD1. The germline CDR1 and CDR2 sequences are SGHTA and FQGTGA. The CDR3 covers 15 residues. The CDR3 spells CASSLGQGPMTGAFF. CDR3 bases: TGTGCCAGCAGCTTAGGACAGGGCCCTATGACTGGAGCTTTCTTT.

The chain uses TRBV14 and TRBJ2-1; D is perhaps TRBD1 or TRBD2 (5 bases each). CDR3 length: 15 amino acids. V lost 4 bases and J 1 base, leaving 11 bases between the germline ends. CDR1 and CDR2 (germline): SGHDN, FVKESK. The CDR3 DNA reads TGTGCCAGCAGCCCATGGGGGAGATCCTACAATGAGCAGTTCTTC. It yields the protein CASSPWGRSYNEQFF.

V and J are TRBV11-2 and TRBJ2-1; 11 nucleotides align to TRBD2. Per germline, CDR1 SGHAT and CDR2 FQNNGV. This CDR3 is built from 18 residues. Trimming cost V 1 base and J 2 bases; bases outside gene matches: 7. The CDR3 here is CASSLGTNSGGAYNEQFF. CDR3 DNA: TGTGCCAGCAGCTTAGGAACTAATAGCGGGGGGGCCTACAATGAGCAGTTCTTC.

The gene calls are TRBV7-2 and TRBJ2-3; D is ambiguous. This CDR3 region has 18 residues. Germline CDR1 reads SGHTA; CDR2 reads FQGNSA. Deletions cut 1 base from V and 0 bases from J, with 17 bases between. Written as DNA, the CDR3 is TGTGCCAGCAGCTTAGTCGGCCTAGGCCGGTCTAGCACAGATACGCAGTATTTT. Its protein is CASSLVGLGRSSTDTQYF.

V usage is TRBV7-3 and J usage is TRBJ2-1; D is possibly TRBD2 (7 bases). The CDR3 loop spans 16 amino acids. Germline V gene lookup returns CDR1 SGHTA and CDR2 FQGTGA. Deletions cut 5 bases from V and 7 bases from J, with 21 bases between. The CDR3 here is CASSARGGGPFNEQFF. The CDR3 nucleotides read TGTGCCAGCAGCGCTAGAGGGGGGGGGCCGTTTAATGAGCAGTTCTTC.

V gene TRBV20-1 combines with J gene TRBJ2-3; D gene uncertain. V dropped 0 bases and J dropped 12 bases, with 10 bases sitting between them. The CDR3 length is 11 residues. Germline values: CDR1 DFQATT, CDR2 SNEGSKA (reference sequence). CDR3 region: CSARDSRTQYF. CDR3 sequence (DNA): TGCAGTGCTAGAGATAGCAGGACCCAGTATTTT.

CDR3 bases: TGTGCCAGCAGCGGCAGTGTGTATGAGCAGTTCTTC. Its translation: CASSGSVYEQFF. The gene calls are TRBV9 and TRBJ2-1; D not certain. The CDR3 totals 12 residues. Germline CDR1 SGDLS, CDR2 YYNGEE. The V end lost 3 bases, the J end lost 8 bases, and 9 bases lay between the germline ends.

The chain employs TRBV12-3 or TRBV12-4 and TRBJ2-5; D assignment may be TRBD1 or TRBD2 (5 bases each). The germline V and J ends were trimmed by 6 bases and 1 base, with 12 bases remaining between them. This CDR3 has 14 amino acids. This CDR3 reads CASRMGVGQETQYF. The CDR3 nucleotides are TGTGCCAGCAGGATGGGGGTTGGCCAAGAGACCCAGTACTTC.

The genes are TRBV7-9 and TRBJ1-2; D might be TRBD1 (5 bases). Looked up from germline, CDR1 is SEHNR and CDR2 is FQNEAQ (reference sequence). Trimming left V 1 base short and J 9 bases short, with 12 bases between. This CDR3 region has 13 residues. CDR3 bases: TGTGCCAGCAGCTTAGGTGGACATCGGAGCTACACCTTC. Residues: CASSLGGHRSYTF.

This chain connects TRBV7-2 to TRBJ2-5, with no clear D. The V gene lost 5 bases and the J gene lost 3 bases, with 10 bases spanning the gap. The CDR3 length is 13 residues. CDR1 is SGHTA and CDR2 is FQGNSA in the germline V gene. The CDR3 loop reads CASSPPGKETQYF. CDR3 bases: TGTGCCAGCAGCCCCCCGGGTAAAGAGACCCAGTACTTC.

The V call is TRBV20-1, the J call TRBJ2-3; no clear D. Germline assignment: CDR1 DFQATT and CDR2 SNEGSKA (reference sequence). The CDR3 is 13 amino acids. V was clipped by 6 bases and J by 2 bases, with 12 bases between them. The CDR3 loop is CSAYTPNTDTQYF. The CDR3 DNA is TGCAGTGCCTATACCCCTAACACAGATACGCAGTATTTT.